The clone carrying this T cell receptor (beta chain) appeared once. In the same sample, other DNA sequences code for this CDR3. TCR beta chains were sequenced at survey level with immunoSEQ. TCRdb's table, derived via immunoSEQ multiplex PCR, lists solely in-frame clones and lacks some. Seen here are about 68,000 clones, roughly 93% observed once, and the top ten hold around 4.5%. The CDR3 has 13 amino acids. Per the germline V gene, CDR1 is KGHSH and CDR2 is LQKENI. Trimming took off 3 bases at V and 1 base at J, with 7 bases between the two ends. The sequenced sample consisted of PBMCs. The source of this sequence is a man in his forties or fifties with rheumatoid arthritis. The chain has TRBV18 and TRBJ2-7; TRBD1 might be the D (5 bases). DNA for the CDR3: TGTGCCAGCTCACCCCCAGGGTCCTACGAGCAGTACTTC. Translation: CASSPPGSYEQYF.